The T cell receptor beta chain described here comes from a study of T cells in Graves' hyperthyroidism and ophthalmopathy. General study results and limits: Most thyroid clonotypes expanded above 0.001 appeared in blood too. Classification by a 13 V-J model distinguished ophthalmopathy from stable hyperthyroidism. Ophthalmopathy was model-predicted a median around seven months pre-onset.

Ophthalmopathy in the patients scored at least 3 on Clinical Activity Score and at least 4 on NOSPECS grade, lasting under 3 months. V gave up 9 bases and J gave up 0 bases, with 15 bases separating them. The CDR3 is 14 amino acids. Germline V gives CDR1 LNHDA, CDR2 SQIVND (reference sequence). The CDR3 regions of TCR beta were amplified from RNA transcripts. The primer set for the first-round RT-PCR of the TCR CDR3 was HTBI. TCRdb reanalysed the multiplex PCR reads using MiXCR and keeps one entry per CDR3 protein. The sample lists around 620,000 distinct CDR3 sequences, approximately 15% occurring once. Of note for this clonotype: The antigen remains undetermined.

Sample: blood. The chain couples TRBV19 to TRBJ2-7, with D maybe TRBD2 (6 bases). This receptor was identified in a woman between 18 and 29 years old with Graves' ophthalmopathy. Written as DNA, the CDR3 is TGTGCCAGCCGAGTAGTAGCGGCCTCCTACGAGCAGTACTTC. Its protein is CASRVVAASYEQYF. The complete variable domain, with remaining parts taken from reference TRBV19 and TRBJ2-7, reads DGGITQSPKYLFRKEGQNVTLSCEQNLNHDAMYWYRQDPGQGLRLIYYSQIVNDFQKGDIAEGYSVSREKKESFPLTVTSAQKNPTAFYLCASRVVAASYEQYFGPGTRLTVT.